Given below is one TCR beta chain in context. What it binds is not known. This record belongs to a study of beta chain features in type 1 diabetes. The study, taken as a whole, reports: The question of HLA type influencing TCRB rearrangement was one that remained unresolved here. Among all four CD4+ subsets, Type 1 diabetes patients had TCRB CDR3s that were moderately but significantly shorter.

What was sequenced were expressed TCRB transcripts, since all of the isolated RNA had been reverse transcribed. Profiling relied on immunoSEQ multiplex PCR, and the TCRdb table lists in-frame clones only, not all of them. The sample contains some 220,000 clones, 11% of which appear only once. V lost 3 bases and J lost 3; bases outside the gene matches: 5. This CDR3 is built from 13 residues. Per germline, CDR1 SQVTM and CDR2 ANQGSEA. This rearrangement joins TRBV29-1 to TRBJ2-7; TRBD2 matches 7 bases. This TCR derives from a man aged 18 to 35 in good health. Sequenced input: central memory CD4+ T cells from blood. Written as DNA, the CDR3 is TGCAGCGTTGATGATGCTAGCGGCTACGAGCAGTACTTC. Translation gives CSVDDASGYEQYF.